One and the same sample provided the 9 T cell receptor beta chains below, sequenced in a study of a mutant IDH1 vaccine in newly diagnosed glioma. What these receptors recognize is not known. TCRdb's table, derived via immunoSEQ multiplex PCR, lists solely in-frame clones and lacks some. This sample yields tens of thousands of clones, of which around four fifths are seen a single time; 5% to 6.5% belongs to the top ten. Time point defined: week 47, end of study. It was 300 ug of mutant IDH1 20-mer peptide that made up each vaccine dose, given with topical imiquimod. This specimen was PBMCs, taken from a glioma patient whose treatment included an IDH1 peptide vaccine. These receptors all come from a man between 35 and 55 years old with glioma.

The chain uses TRBV5-6 and TRBJ2-3; D is unresolved. Trimming removed 2 bases from V and 4 bases from J, with 8 bases in between. Germline CDR1 SGHDT, CDR2 YYEEEE. CDR3 size: 13 residues. CDR3 region: CASSFPGSDTQYF. The CDR3 DNA sequence: TGTGCCAGCAGCTTTCCGGGTTCAGATACGCAGTATTTT.

V gene TRBV4-1 combines with J gene TRBJ2-5; TRBD1 matches at 7 bases. J gave up 5 bases and V 3 bases, and 18 bases lay outside the gene matches. Germline lookup yields CDR1 MGHRA and CDR2 YSYEKL. There are 18 residues in the CDR3. Here the CDR3 reads CASSQGTTRQGSRETQYF. Here the CDR3 DNA reads TGCGCCAGCAGCCAGGGGACAACTAGACAGGGTAGTCGGGAGACCCAGTACTTC.

This clone appeared a single time. This chain joins TRBV27 and TRBJ1-1, with D uncertain. Germline lookup yields CDR1 MNHEY and CDR2 SMNVEV (reference sequence). CDR3 size: 13 residues. The ends were cut back, 3 bases at V and 6 bases at J, with 11 bases in the middle. The CDR3: CASSFGVMAEAFF. CDR3 bases: TGTGCCAGCAGTTTCGGCGTTATGGCTGAAGCTTTCTTT.

The chain has TRBV10-3 and TRBJ1-6, with D unclear. Trimming removed 3 bases from V and 7 bases from J, with 13 bases in between. The CDR3 spans 15 residues. Germline V gene lookup returns CDR1 ENHRY and CDR2 SYGVKD. CDR3 in amino acids: CAISELGKSNSPLHF. CDR3 in DNA: TGTGCCATCAGTGAATTGGGGAAATCGAATTCACCCCTCCACTTT.

V and J are TRBV25-1 and TRBJ2-7; D is unclear. This CDR3 has 14 residues. Deletions cut 4 bases from V and 4 bases from J, with 14 bases between. CDR1 and CDR2 from the germline V gene are MGHDK and SYGVNS. The CDR3 DNA reads TGTGCCAGCAGTGGTTTGCGACGGCCTTACGAGCAGTACTTC. This codes for CASSGLRRPYEQYF.

J is TRBJ1-1 and V is TRBV18, with no clear D. CDR3 length: 13 amino acids. The germline gives CDR1 KGHSH, CDR2 LQKENI. Trimming shortened V by 2 bases and J by 3 bases, and 7 bases separated the two germline ends. CDR3 region: CASSPTGYTEAFF. The CDR3 DNA sequence: TGTGCCAGCTCACCAACTGGTTACACTGAAGCTTTCTTT.

Remarks on this clone: Other nucleotide sequences in the sample specify the same CDR3. The V and J genes are TRBV10-3 and TRBJ2-3; D unresolved. CDR3 size: 12 residues. CDR1 and CDR2 from the germline V gene are ENHRY and SYGVKD. Trimming removed 2 bases from V and 0 bases from J, with 0 bases in between. CDR3 residues: CAISESTDTQYF. CDR3 in DNA: TGTGCCATCAGTGAGAGCACAGATACGCAGTATTTT.

This clone was counted a single time. This chain joins TRBV7-9 and TRBJ2-2; 12 bases are shared with TRBD2. Germline lookup yields CDR1 SEHNR and CDR2 FQNEAQ (reference sequence). The ends lost 4 bases at V and 7 bases at J; junction bases unmatched: 7. This CDR3 comprises 16 residues. CDR3 protein: CASSSGLAGLGGELFF. CDR3 nucleotides: TGTGCCAGCAGCTCCGGACTAGCGGGATTGGGCGGGGAGCTGTTTTTT.

As regards this clone: The junction departs from the called germline gene at one end, perhaps through a read error. V usage is TRBV27 and J usage is TRBJ2-2, with TRBD1 as a possible D gene (5 bases). This CDR3 is built from 18 residues. From germline, CDR1 is MNHEY and CDR2 SMNVEV (reference sequence). This CDR3 is CASSLLAGMRSKTGELFF. The DNA of the CDR3 is TGTGCCAGCAGTTTACTGGCAGGGATGAGGTCGAAGACCGGGGAGCTGTTTTTT.